This TCR beta chain was found in a study of CD8 T cells in Susac syndrome. Random hexamers were used to reverse transcribe the RNA input (about 0.5 to 1 ug). MiXCR, run by TCRdb on the immunoSEQ multiplex PCR reads, gives a single entry per CDR3 protein. The table has roughly 150,000 distinct CDR3 sequences, approximately 94% seen once; the top ten hold roughly 0.21%. Trimming removed 3 bases from V and 7 bases from J, with 21 bases in between. The CDR3 is made up of 17 amino acids. TCR beta sequencing covered blood CD8+ and CD4+ T cells. Sequenced: CD8+ T cells from PBMCs. The chain couples TRBV12-3 or TRBV12-4 to TRBJ2-2, with no clear D. This sequence originates from a human donor with multiple sclerosis. The chain's CDR3 is CASSFFRPVVGIGELFF. CDR3 DNA sequence: TGTGCCAGCAGTTTCTTCCGGCCCGTTGTAGGGATCGGGGAGCTGTTTTTT.